This passage covers 25 T cell receptor beta chains from one sample sequenced in a study of T cell changes during pregnancy in multiple sclerosis. Assay: immunoSEQ multiplex PCR; the TCRdb copy retains only in-frame clones and omits some. Found here are under 20,000 clones, more than 75% of them singletons; the top ten hold 7.5% to 10%. The material was CD8+ T cells from peripheral blood mononuclear cells, obtained after pregnancy. All receptors come from a female donor with multiple sclerosis, enrolled in a pregnancy study.

This clone appeared once. The chain has TRBV4-3 and TRBJ2-3, with D possibly TRBD2 on 6 matching bases. The germline CDR1 and CDR2 sequences are LGHNA and YSLEER. V lost 1 base to trimming and J lost 0 bases, with 8 bases between them. CDR3 size: 15 residues. CDR3 sequence reads: CASSQGAGSTDTQYF. Written as DNA, the CDR3 is TGCGCCAGCAGCCAAGGTGCGGGAAGCACAGATACGCAGTATTTT.

The chain recombines TRBV5-1 with TRBJ2-1; 7 bases are shared with TRBD1. Losses at the gene ends were 0 bases for V and 5 bases for J; bases not matched to a gene: 5. The CDR3 runs to 15 residues. CDR1 is SGHRS and CDR2 is YFSETQ in the germline V gene. The CDR3 nucleotides read TGCGCCAGCAGCTTGGCCGGGACAGTAAACAATGAGCAGTTCTTC. It translates to CASSLAGTVNNEQFF.

V usage is TRBV6-5 and J usage is TRBJ1-1, with D perhaps matching TRBD1 (6 bases). Germline values: CDR1 MNHEY, CDR2 SVGAGI. This CDR3 is 14 amino acids long. Trimming removed 5 bases at V and 4 bases at J, with 14 bases between. The CDR3 region has the DNA TGTGCCAGCAGTCTTGAGGGGGAAAGCACTGAAGCTTTCTTT. Its protein is CASSLEGESTEAFF.

This rearrangement joins TRBV27 to TRBJ2-5; D remains unclear. The CDR3 has 15 residues. V lost 2 bases to trimming and J lost 2 bases, with 12 bases between them. Germline V CDR1 and CDR2: MNHEY, SMNVEV (reference sequence). The CDR3 loop reads CASSLDAGSQETQYF. CDR3 sequence (DNA): TGTGCCAGCAGTTTAGACGCAGGCTCACAAGAGACCCAGTACTTC.

The chain has TRBV7-9 and TRBJ1-1, with TRBD1 identical over 10 bases. Unmatched junction bases numbered 4, after V lost 5 bases and J lost 1 base. The CDR3 has 15 amino acids. In germline, CDR1 is SEHNR, CDR2 FQNEAQ (reference sequence). The CDR3 protein is CASSARDRGNTEAFF. CDR3 bases: TGTGCCAGCAGCGCCCGGGACAGGGGGAACACTGAAGCTTTCTTT.

The V call is TRBV7-9, the J call TRBJ2-7; 7 nucleotides align to TRBD2. After removal of 1 base from V and 1 base from J, the junction contained 4 bases not matched to a gene. Per the germline V gene, CDR1 is SEHNR and CDR2 is FQNEAQ (reference sequence). The CDR3 spans 15 residues. The CDR3 sequence is CASSLDAGASYEQYF. The CDR3 nucleotides read TGTGCCAGCAGCTTAGACGCGGGAGCGTCCTACGAGCAGTACTTC.

This clone was picked up one time. CDR3 sequence (DNA): TGTGCCAGTAAACTCCCAGGGTCCTACGAGCAGTACTTC. This sequence encodes CASKLPGSYEQYF. The chain employs TRBV2 and TRBJ2-7; tentatively, D is TRBD1 (5 bases). Per germline, CDR1 SNHLY and CDR2 FYNNEI. This CDR3 contains 13 residues. Trimming removed 9 bases at V and 1 base at J, with 13 bases between.

This chain links TRBV28 with TRBJ2-3, with 8 bases fitting TRBD2. This CDR3 is 17 amino acids long. After removal of 1 base from V and 4 bases from J, the junction contained 10 bases not matched to a gene. The germline V gene has CDR1 MDHEN and CDR2 SYDVKM. CDR3 protein: CASSLFIGREEADTQYF. Written as DNA, the CDR3 is TGTGCCAGCAGTTTATTTATTGGGCGGGAGGAGGCAGATACGCAGTATTTT.

A remark on this clone: The sample has other DNA sequences that encode this CDR3 too. V usage is TRBV28 and J usage is TRBJ2-7; D remains unclear. The CDR3 is 12 amino acids. Trimming stripped 4 bases from V and 4 bases from J, with 8 bases between. Germline CDR1 and CDR2: MDHEN and SYDVKM. The CDR3: CASSSVTYEQYF. Here the CDR3 DNA reads TGTGCCAGCAGTTCTGTTACTTACGAGCAGTACTTC. The full variable domain, its missing parts supplied by reference TRBV28 and TRBJ2-7, is DVKVTQSSRYLVKRTGEKVFLECVQDMDHENMFWYRQDPGLGLRLIYFSYDVKMKEKGDIPEGYSVSREKKERFSLILESASTNQTSMYLCASSSVTYEQYFGPGTRLTVT.

V gene TRBV7-3 combines with J gene TRBJ2-1, with 11 bases aligning to TRBD2. V was pared by 2 bases and J by 8 bases, with 5 bases of the junction left unmatched. In germline, CDR1 is SGHTA, CDR2 FQGTGA. The CDR3 is 15 amino acids. The CDR3 region is CASSLFLAGGDEQFF. For the CDR3, the DNA is TGTGCCAGCAGCTTATTCCTAGCGGGGGGCGATGAGCAGTTCTTC.

V and J are TRBV6-6 and TRBJ2-7; a weak D match, TRBD2 (7 bases). This CDR3 has 15 amino acids. V gave up 0 bases and J gave up 0 bases, with 9 bases separating them. The germline V gene encodes CDR1 MNHNY and CDR2 SVGAGI (reference sequence). CDR3: CASSYSGGGSYEQYF. The CDR3 DNA reads as TGTGCCAGCAGTTACTCGGGAGGGGGCTCCTACGAGCAGTACTTC.

The rearrangement joins TRBV11-3 to TRBJ2-1; weak D call: TRBD2 (6 bases). Between the trimmed V and J ends, which lost 3 bases and 6 bases, there was a span of 9 bases. Per the germline V gene, CDR1 is SGHNT and CDR2 is YENEEA. The CDR3 has 13 amino acids. CDR3 DNA sequence: TGTGCCAGCAGCTTTGGTAGCGGCAATGAGCAGTTCTTC. The encoded protein is CASSFGSGNEQFF.

This chain uses TRBV28 with TRBJ1-1; TRBD1 matches at 8 bases. The CDR3 extends over 15 amino acids. Per the germline V gene, CDR1 is MDHEN and CDR2 is SYDVKM. With 7 bases clipped from V and 3 bases from J, the junction kept 10 bases outside the gene matches. The CDR3: CASNDQGARYTEAFF. CDR3 sequence (DNA): TGTGCCAGCAACGATCAGGGGGCGAGGTACACTGAAGCTTTCTTT.

This clone was counted a few times. The chain joins TRBV9 to TRBJ2-2, with TRBD1 matching 9 bases. CDR3 length: 17 amino acids. V lost 3 bases, J lost 3 bases, and 9 bases stayed unmatched. Germline V gives CDR1 SGDLS, CDR2 YYNGEE. CDR3 in DNA: TGTGCCAGCAGCGCATTACAGGGGGCAGCGTACACCGGGGAGCTGTTTTTT. Encoded protein: CASSALQGAAYTGELFF.

This clone has only a few counts. This chain uses TRBV6-4 with TRBJ2-3; 9 bases line up with TRBD1. Germline V gene data show CDR1 as MRHNA and CDR2 as SNTAGT. With 4 bases clipped from V and 1 base from J, the junction kept 0 bases outside the gene matches. The CDR3 covers 14 residues. The CDR3 here is CASSGTGGTDTQYF. The CDR3 DNA is TGTGCCAGCAGTGGGACAGGGGGCACAGATACGCAGTATTTT.

This chain joins TRBV4-1 and TRBJ1-5; D ambiguous. CDR3 length: 16 amino acids. Germline V gene lookup returns CDR1 MGHRA and CDR2 YSYEKL. Trimming stripped 4 bases from V and 2 bases from J, with 15 bases between. CDR3 loop: CASSPRETEGNQPQHF. CDR3 sequence (DNA): TGCGCCAGCAGCCCCAGAGAAACTGAGGGCAATCAGCCCCAGCATTTT.

There are a few counts of this clone. The V gene is TRBV6-5, the J gene TRBJ2-2; no firm D call. The V end lost 2 bases, the J end lost 5 bases, and 9 bases lay between the germline ends. Germline CDR1 reads MNHEY; CDR2 reads SVGAGI. The CDR3 is 14 amino acids. The CDR3 bases are TGTGCCAGCAGTTACGGGCTGGCTACCGGGGAGCTGTTTTTT. Translation gives CASSYGLATGELFF.

V usage is TRBV19 and J usage is TRBJ2-3, with a possible D match to TRBD2 (6 bases). The CDR3 sequence is 15 residues long. Germline-derived CDR1 and CDR2 are LNHDA and SQIVND (reference sequence). Deletions cut 1 base from V and 5 bases from J, with 13 bases between. The CDR3: CASSIVGGVQDTQYF. CDR3 DNA sequence: TGTGCCAGTAGTATAGTGGGGGGAGTTCAAGATACGCAGTATTTT.

The table lists this clone with a count of one. The chain employs TRBV29-1 and TRBJ2-1, with 9 bases matching TRBD2. This CDR3 is 14 amino acids long. Germline V lookup: CDR1 SQVTM, CDR2 ANQGSEA. The CDR3 loop reads CRYKTGLADNEQFF. Here the CDR3 DNA reads TGCAGATATAAGACGGGACTAGCTGACAATGAGCAGTTCTTC.

The CDR3 here is CASSEINGDTDTQYF. CDR3 in DNA: TGTGCCAGCAGTGAAATCAACGGGGACACAGATACGCAGTATTTT. The chain combines TRBV6-1 with TRBJ2-3, with TRBD2 as a possible D gene (5 bases). V lost 2 bases, J lost 2 bases, and 11 bases lay in between. The CDR3 contains 15 residues. Germline CDR1 reads MNHNS; CDR2 reads SASEGT.

The rearrangement uses TRBV5-1 and TRBJ2-3; 7 positions agree with TRBD2. The CDR3 is made up of 17 amino acids. The germline V gene has CDR1 SGHRS and CDR2 YFSETQ. V was pared by 0 bases and J by 0 bases, with 7 bases of the junction left unmatched. CDR3 residues: CASSLDSGTASTDTQYF. Here the CDR3 DNA reads TGCGCCAGCAGCTTGGACAGCGGGACGGCTAGCACAGATACGCAGTATTTT.

The V gene is TRBV29-1, the J gene TRBJ2-2, with TRBD1 as a possible D gene (6 bases). Per the germline V gene, CDR1 is SQVTM and CDR2 is ANQGSEA. CDR3 length: 14 residues. V lost 6 bases and J 2 bases, leaving 13 bases between the germline ends. CDR3 bases: TGCAGCGTCAATAAGGACAGAAACACCGGGGAGCTGTTTTTT. It is translated as CSVNKDRNTGELFF.

In the case of this clone: This same CDR3 is encoded by further DNA sequences in the sample. The J gene is TRBJ2-7, the V gene TRBV9; tentative D call: TRBD1 (5 bases). Germline V gene data show CDR1 as SGDLS and CDR2 as YYNGEE. The CDR3 spans 14 residues. Trimming shortened V by 0 bases and J by 0 bases, and 7 bases separated the two germline ends. The CDR3 nucleotides are TGTGCCAGCAGCGTAGTAGGGGACTCCTACGAGCAGTACTTC. It yields the protein CASSVVGDSYEQYF.

The chain has TRBV4-2 and TRBJ1-1; D gene uncertain. Germline V CDR1 and CDR2: LGHNA, YNFKEQ. The CDR3 length is 14 residues. Trimming pared 4 bases from V and 2 bases from J, leaving 11 bases between. CDR3 coding DNA: TGTGCCAGCAGCCCCCAGCGAAGTAACACTGAAGCTTTCTTT. Its protein is CASSPQRSNTEAFF.

The rearrangement uses TRBV6-1 and TRBJ2-7, with 7 bases that match TRBD1. The V gene's germline CDR1 is MNHNS and CDR2 SASEGT. The CDR3 extends over 14 amino acids. The J segment lost 4 bases and the V segment lost 7 bases, leaving 10 bases of the junction unmatched. The CDR3 sequence: CASTTGWDRYEQYF. CDR3 nucleotides: TGTGCCAGCACTACAGGGTGGGACAGATACGAGCAGTACTTC.